This T cell receptor beta chain was recorded in a study of shared clonotypes between healthy human individuals. Every subset's genomic DNA went evenly onto several immunoSEQ plates. Generated by immunoSEQ multiplex PCR, the TCRdb table keeps only in-frame clones and is missing some. Of 2 million to 3 million clones listed, roughly 93% are singletons. Study findings and constraints: Naive subsets, compared against memory subsets, generally had larger estimated richness values. Sequencing depth was expected to affect clonotype sharing among donors.

A word on this clone: Its target is unknown.

The V and J ends lost 4 bases and 2 bases respectively, with 16 bases between them. The germline V gene has CDR1 SGHRS and CDR2 YFSETQ. This CDR3 region has 17 residues. V gene TRBV5-1 combines with J gene TRBJ2-6; possibly TRBD1 for D (8 bases). This TCR came from a man in his late teens or twenties in good health. Some clones in this sample may be carry-over from other donors' samples. Material: naive CD4+ T cells from PBMCs. Sample subset: CD45RA+ positively selected. The CDR3 nucleotides are TGCGCCAGCAGCATCCGACAGGGGAGGGCTGGGGCCAACGTCCTGACTTTC. Residues: CASSIRQGRAGANVLTF.